This TCR beta chain was recorded in a study of beta chain features in type 1 diabetes. The overall study: Sorted cells numbering approximately 110,000,000 were examined across all samples. Findings and caveats of the study: Patients showed naive, central memory and Treg TCRB repertoires that appeared more similar than those of healthy donors. In all four CD4+ subsets, TCRB CDR3 length was significantly, moderately reduced in type 1 diabetes.

Reverse transcribing all isolated RNA meant expressed TCRB transcripts were sequenced. Sequencing was performed with immunoSEQ multiplex PCR; in TCRdb, only in-frame clones are kept and a portion is missing. Seen here are around 710,000 clones, roughly an eighth observed once, and the top ten hold 0.09% to 0.15%. For this clone: Its matching antigen is unknown.

CDR3 length: 12 residues. Deletions cut 5 bases from V and 8 bases from J, with 15 bases between. Germline lookup yields CDR1 SQVTM and CDR2 ANQGSEA. Material: naive CD4+ T cells from blood. The rearrangement links TRBV29-1 to TRBJ1-2; D gene unclear. The sequence was collected from a man younger than 45 with type 1 diabetes. CDR3 sequence reads: CSVPTRTGGYTF. For the CDR3, the DNA is TGCAGCGTTCCCACGCGAACTGGGGGCTACACCTTC.